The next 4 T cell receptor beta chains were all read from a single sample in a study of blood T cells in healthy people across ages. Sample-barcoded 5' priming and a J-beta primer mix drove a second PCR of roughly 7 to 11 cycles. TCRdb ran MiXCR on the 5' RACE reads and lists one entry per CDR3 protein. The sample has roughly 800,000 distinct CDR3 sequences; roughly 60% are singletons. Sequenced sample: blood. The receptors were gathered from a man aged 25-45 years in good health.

CDR3 DNA sequence: TGCAGTGCAAAAGCGGGCCCCGACACAGATACGCAGTATTTT. This codes for CSAKAGPDTDTQYF. The chain employs TRBV20-1 and TRBJ2-3, with D possibly being TRBD2 (6 bases). CDR3 length equals 14 residues. Germline V lookup: CDR1 DFQATT, CDR2 SNEGSKA (reference sequence). The V gene lost 6 bases and the J gene lost 2 bases, with 15 bases spanning the gap.

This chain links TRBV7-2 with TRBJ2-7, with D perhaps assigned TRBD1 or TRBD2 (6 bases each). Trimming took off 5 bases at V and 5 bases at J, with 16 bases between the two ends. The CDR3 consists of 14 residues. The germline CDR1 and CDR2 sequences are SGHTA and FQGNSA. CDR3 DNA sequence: TGTGCCAGCAGCCCCAAAGGGGGGCCCAACGAGCAGTACTTC. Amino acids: CASSPKGGPNEQYF.

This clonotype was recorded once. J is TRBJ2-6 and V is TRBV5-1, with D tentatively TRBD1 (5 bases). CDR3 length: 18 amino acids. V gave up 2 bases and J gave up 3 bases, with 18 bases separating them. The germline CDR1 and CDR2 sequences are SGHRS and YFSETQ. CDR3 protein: CASSFDRRGYSGANVLTF. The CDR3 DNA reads TGCGCCAGCAGCTTTGACCGAAGGGGCTATAGTGGGGCCAACGTCCTGACTTTC.

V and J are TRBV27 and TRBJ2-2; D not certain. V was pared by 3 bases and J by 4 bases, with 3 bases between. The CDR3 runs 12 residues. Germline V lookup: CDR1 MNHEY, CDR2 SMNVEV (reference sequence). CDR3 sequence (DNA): TGTGCCAGCAGTTTTGGCACCGGGGAGCTGTTTTTT. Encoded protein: CASSFGTGELFF.